Below are 32 T cell receptor beta chains sequenced from a single sample in a study of blood T cell repertoires in COVID-19. Sequencing used immunoSEQ multiplex PCR; TCRdb keeps in-frame clones, though not all of them. The sample has a few hundred thousand clones; over 80% are singletons. Sequenced input: peripheral blood. These receptors were taken from a woman in her 50s with COVID-19, enrolled during active disease.

This clone showed up just once. The chain carries TRBV30 and TRBJ1-1, with D possibly being TRBD1 (5 bases). CDR3 length: 13 residues. Trimming cost V 5 bases and J 5 bases, with 15 bases left between them. Germline loops: CDR1 GTSNPN, CDR2 SVGIG (reference sequence). The CDR3 DNA sequence: TGTGCCTGGTCGGGCGGGGGAAAGACTGAAGCTTTCTTT. Translating it yields CAWSGGGKTEAFF.

CDR3 in DNA: TGTGCCAGCAGTTTAGAGAGTGGTGGCTACACCTTC. This sequence encodes CASSLESGGYTF. The V and J genes are TRBV12-3 or TRBV12-4 and TRBJ1-2, with D uncertain. V was pared by 1 base and J by 7 bases, with 7 bases between. There are 12 residues in the CDR3.

The chain links TRBV19 to TRBJ2-7; D may be TRBD2 (6 bases). CDR3 length: 14 amino acids. With 5 bases removed from V and 0 bases from J, the gap between germline ends came to 11 bases. Germline V CDR1 and CDR2: LNHDA, SQIVND (reference sequence). The CDR3 sequence is CASSLGDFSYEQYF. CDR3 in DNA: TGTGCCAGTAGTTTGGGGGACTTCTCCTACGAGCAGTACTTC.

A note on this clone: Other DNA sequences in this sample translate to the same CDR3. The CDR3 loop reads CASSLDPSSYEQYF. For the CDR3, the DNA is TGTGCCAGCAGCTTAGACCCGTCCTCCTACGAGCAGTACTTC. The V call is TRBV11-2, the J call TRBJ2-7; D ambiguous. The ends were cut back, 0 bases at V and 0 bases at J, with 6 bases in the middle. The CDR3 runs to 14 residues. Per the germline V gene, CDR1 is SGHAT and CDR2 is FQNNGV.

V usage is TRBV20-1 and J usage is TRBJ1-1, with D possibly matching TRBD1 (5 bases). CDR1 and CDR2 from the germline V gene are DFQATT and SNEGSKA (reference sequence). Trimming took off 4 bases at V and 9 bases at J, with 12 bases between the two ends. This CDR3 is 11 amino acids long. The CDR3 here is CSANIKDKAFF. The CDR3 DNA reads TGCAGTGCTAATATAAAGGACAAAGCTTTCTTT.

The chain couples TRBV6-2 or TRBV6-3 to TRBJ2-7; D not certain. CDR1 is MNHEY, CDR2 SVGEGT, per germline. This CDR3 is built from 16 residues. Trimming cost V 6 bases and J 3 bases, with 21 bases left between them. The CDR3 reads CASSYSGIPYRYEQYF. Written as DNA, the CDR3 is TGTGCCAGCAGCTATTCCGGTATCCCCTATCGCTACGAGCAGTACTTC.

This sequence joins TRBV4-2 and TRBJ2-5; 11 bases are a match to TRBD2. Unmatched junction bases numbered 0, after V lost 0 bases and J lost 0 bases. Per the germline V gene, CDR1 is LGHNA and CDR2 is YNFKEQ. This CDR3 contains 16 residues. The CDR3 DNA reads TGTGCCAGCAGCCAAGAGACTAGCGGGAACCAAGAGACCCAGTACTTC. This codes for CASSQETSGNQETQYF.

This clone was counted a single time. The chain carries TRBV27 and TRBJ1-1; a possible D gene is TRBD1 (6 bases). The CDR3 has 14 amino acids. The germline CDR1 and CDR2 sequences are MNHEY and SMNVEV (reference sequence). Trimming removed 3 bases at V and 4 bases at J, with 12 bases between. In nucleotides, the CDR3 is TGTGCCAGCAGTTTCAGGGGTTCATCCACTGAAGCTTTCTTT. Amino acid sequence: CASSFRGSSTEAFF.

The chain combines TRBV12-3 or TRBV12-4 with TRBJ2-2; D gene uncertain. The CDR3 is 13 residues long. Trimming cost V 5 bases and J 5 bases, with 9 bases left between them. The CDR3: CASSLLRTGELFF. Written as DNA, the CDR3 is TGTGCCAGCAGTCTATTGCGGACCGGGGAGCTGTTTTTT.

The chain recombines TRBV9 with TRBJ1-1; D perhaps matches TRBD1 (5 bases). Looked up from germline, CDR1 is SGDLS and CDR2 is YYNGEE. The length of the CDR3 is 15 residues. Trimming left V 3 bases short and J 8 bases short, with 20 bases between. DNA of the CDR3: TGTGCCAGCAGCGGACAAACAGGCCCCGTCGGGGAAGCTTTCTTT. Protein product: CASSGQTGPVGEAFF.

The chain couples TRBV6-2 or TRBV6-3 to TRBJ2-2; no reliable D call. CDR1 and CDR2 (germline): MNHEY, SVGEGT. V was pared by 2 bases and J by 4 bases, with 5 bases between. The CDR3 runs to 13 residues. The CDR3 DNA follows: TGTGCCAGCAGTTACCTTGTCACCGGGGAGCTGTTTTTT. Its translation: CASSYLVTGELFF.

In DNA form, the CDR3 reads TGTGCCTGGAGCCAACTAGGGGGAATGAACACTGAAGCTTTCTTT. Translation gives CAWSQLGGMNTEAFF. The V call is TRBV30, the J call TRBJ1-1; possible D gene TRBD1, 6 bases. Germline values: CDR1 GTSNPN, CDR2 SVGIG (reference sequence). V lost 3 bases to trimming and J lost 0 bases, with 14 bases between them. The CDR3 runs to 15 residues.

Concerning this clone: The junction departs from germline at one end; a sequencing error may be responsible. The V call is TRBV5-4, the J call TRBJ2-3, with unresolved D. The germline V gene encodes CDR1 SGHNT and CDR2 YYREEE (reference sequence). The CDR3 spans 14 residues. CDR3 sequence: CASSLENSRDTQYF. CDR3 nucleotide sequence: TGTGCCAGCAGCTTGGAAAATAGCAGAGATACGCAGTATTTT.

The J gene is TRBJ1-6, the V gene TRBV25-1, with D unclear. Germline V gene sequence: CDR1 MGHDK, CDR2 SYGVNS. There are 11 residues in the CDR3. V lost 3 bases and J 13 bases, leaving 7 bases between the germline ends. The CDR3 sequence: CASSEAGPLHF. CDR3 in DNA: TGTGCCAGCAGTGAGGCTGGCCCCCTCCACTTT.

The rearrangement uses TRBV23-1 and TRBJ1-1; TRBD1 agrees at 7 bases. TRBV23-1 is recorded as an ORF, its role being uncertain. V lost 5 bases to trimming and J lost 7 bases; unmatched junction nucleotides: 13. There are 15 residues in the CDR3. The CDR3 DNA follows: TGCGCCAGCAGTGCCCGACAACAGGGACAGAATGAAGCTTTCTTT. Protein sequence: CASSARQQGQNEAFF.

The chain links TRBV3-1 (or the pseudogene TRBV3-2) to TRBJ1-5, with no clear D. Germline lookup yields CDR1 LGHDT and CDR2 YNNKEL (reference sequence). The CDR3 sequence is 15 residues long. V lost 0 bases and J 1 base, leaving 7 bases between the germline ends. The CDR3: CASSQDPGSNQPQHF. In DNA, the CDR3 is TGTGCCAGCAGCCAAGATCCAGGAAGCAATCAGCCCCAGCATTTT.

The genes are TRBV19 and TRBJ2-7; 8 bases match TRBD1. Germline V gene lookup returns CDR1 LNHDA and CDR2 SQIVND (reference sequence). The ends lost 2 bases at V and 2 bases at J; junction bases unmatched: 5. There are 15 residues in the CDR3. The CDR3 DNA follows: TGTGCCAGTAGTATATCCGGGACAGGAACCTACGAGCAGTACTTC. Protein: CASSISGTGTYEQYF.

V gene TRBV10-3 combines with J gene TRBJ1-2; TRBD1 aligns across 10 bases. V was pared by 10 bases and J by 2 bases, with 16 bases of the junction left unmatched. Germline V CDR1 and CDR2: ENHRY, SYGVKD. CDR3 size: 17 residues. The CDR3 coding sequence is TGTGCCACCCGGAAAGACGGGACAGGGGTTGGGAACTATGGCTACACCTTC. This translates into CATRKDGTGVGNYGYTF.

This chain joins TRBV19 and TRBJ1-1; 8 nucleotides align to TRBD1. In germline, CDR1 is LNHDA, CDR2 SQIVND (reference sequence). V lost 2 bases, J lost 4 bases, and 6 bases stayed unmatched. CDR3 length: 15 amino acids. CDR3 loop: CASSISQGAITEAFF. For the CDR3, the DNA is TGTGCCAGTAGTATATCTCAGGGGGCGATCACTGAAGCTTTCTTT.

This sequence joins TRBV12-3 or TRBV12-4 and TRBJ2-7; possible D gene TRBD2, 6 bases. The CDR3 length is 12 residues. V was cut by 3 bases and J by 6 bases, with 9 bases left in between. The CDR3 sequence is CASSLGGPEQYF. CDR3 sequence (DNA): TGTGCCAGCAGTTTGGGGGGTCCCGAGCAGTACTTC.

The V and J genes are TRBV7-9 and TRBJ2-2; D may be TRBD1 (5 bases). CDR3 length equals 15 residues. Germline CDR1 reads SEHNR; CDR2 reads FQNEAQ (reference sequence). Deletions cut 3 bases from V and 6 bases from J, with 14 bases between. The CDR3 protein is CASSFQGGWSGELFF. The CDR3 nucleotides are TGTGCCAGCAGCTTCCAGGGTGGGTGGTCCGGGGAGCTGTTTTTT.

The chain uses TRBV6-5 and TRBJ2-5; TRBD1 matches 7 bases. V shed 7 bases, J shed 5 bases, and the junction held 10 bases outside the gene matches. The length of the CDR3 is 14 residues. The germline V gene encodes CDR1 MNHEY and CDR2 SVGAGI. The CDR3 region has the DNA TGTGCCAGCAAACAAGCACAGGGGCGGGAGACCCAGTACTTC. Its translation: CASKQAQGRETQYF.

This clone was seen just once. The rearrangement uses TRBV24-1 and TRBJ2-1; D gene uncertain. The CDR3 is 13 residues long. The V end was cut by 3 bases, the J end by 9 bases, with 11 bases between. The germline CDR1 and CDR2 sequences are KGHDR and SFDVKD. CDR3 protein: CATSDPFLGEQFF. CDR3 bases: TGTGCCACCAGTGATCCGTTTCTAGGTGAGCAGTTCTTC.

This chain uses TRBV30 with TRBJ2-1, with D possibly TRBD2 on 5 matching bases. Germline CDR1 reads GTSNPN; CDR2 reads SVGIG (reference sequence). V was shortened by 0 bases and J by 9 bases, with 24 bases between the two germline ends. This CDR3 comprises 17 residues. The CDR3 coding sequence is TGTGCCTGGAGTGTAGAGAGAAGCACACGGAGGTTTAGTGAGCAGTTCTTC. It encodes CAWSVERSTRRFSEQFF.

This clone occurred once. The chain carries TRBV19 and TRBJ2-1; 9 bases match TRBD2. The CDR3 runs 16 residues. Losses at the gene ends were 7 bases for V and 0 bases for J; bases not matched to a gene: 7. Germline lookup yields CDR1 LNHDA and CDR2 SQIVND (reference sequence). The CDR3 sequence is CASKTLAGSSYNEQFF. The CDR3 DNA follows: TGTGCCAGTAAGACTCTAGCGGGAAGCTCCTACAATGAGCAGTTCTTC.

V is TRBV27 and J is TRBJ1-1, with 7 bases fitting TRBD1. Trimming cost V 6 bases and J 6 bases; bases outside gene matches: 25. The CDR3 spans 19 residues. In germline, CDR1 is MNHEY, CDR2 SMNVEV (reference sequence). The CDR3 DNA reads TGTGCCAGCAGACTATTGACCCCCGGGACACAGGGGAAAGGTTCTGAAGCTTTCTTT. It codes for CASRLLTPGTQGKGSEAFF.

The J gene is TRBJ1-1, the V gene TRBV27; D not resolved. Germline lookup yields CDR1 MNHEY and CDR2 SMNVEV (reference sequence). This CDR3 is 16 amino acids long. Trimming pared 2 bases from V and 2 bases from J, leaving 15 bases between. The CDR3 sequence is CASSLDPWRLNTEAFF. In DNA form, the CDR3 reads TGTGCCAGCAGTTTAGACCCCTGGAGGCTTAACACTGAAGCTTTCTTT.

The chain combines TRBV27 with TRBJ2-7; 11 nucleotides line up with TRBD2. The V gene's germline CDR1 is MNHEY and CDR2 SMNVEV (reference sequence). V dropped 7 bases and J dropped 2; count of bases not matched to a gene: 4. The CDR3 is made up of 14 amino acids. CDR3 in amino acids: CASIPLAGAYEQYF. The CDR3 bases are TGTGCCAGCATCCCACTAGCGGGAGCCTACGAGCAGTACTTC.

This chain connects TRBV14 to TRBJ1-4; TRBD1 might be the D (5 bases). V was shortened by 0 bases and J by 4 bases, with 9 bases between the two germline ends. The length of the CDR3 is 15 residues. The germline gives CDR1 SGHDN, CDR2 FVKESK. The CDR3 DNA reads TGTGCCAGCAGCCAAGATTCCAGGGTTAATGAAAAACTGTTTTTT. This sequence encodes CASSQDSRVNEKLFF.

The table lists this clone with a count of one. The V gene is TRBV3-1 (or the pseudogene TRBV3-2), the J gene TRBJ2-7, with 8 nucleotides matching TRBD1. Germline V gene data show CDR1 as LGHDT and CDR2 as YNNKEL (reference sequence). V lost 3 bases to trimming and J lost 3 bases; unmatched junction nucleotides: 7. There are 15 residues in the CDR3. The CDR3 sequence is CASSQTGDQVYEQYF. In DNA, the CDR3 is TGTGCCAGCAGCCAGACAGGGGATCAGGTCTACGAGCAGTACTTC.

Written as DNA, the CDR3 is TGTGCCAGCAGCTCAGGGTCCCCCTACGAGCAGTACTTC. Translated: CASSSGSPYEQYF. The gene calls are TRBV11-3 and TRBJ2-7; D perhaps matches TRBD1 (5 bases). The germline V gene has CDR1 SGHNT and CDR2 YENEEA. The CDR3 has 13 amino acids. V was trimmed by 4 bases and J by 2 bases, leaving 9 bases between them.

The chain is built from TRBV18 and TRBJ1-4; D gene unclear. Per germline, CDR1 KGHSH and CDR2 LQKENI. The V and J ends lost 4 bases and 4 bases respectively, with 7 bases between them. This CDR3 has 13 amino acids. This CDR3 reads CASSLNSNEKLFF. As DNA, the CDR3 is TGTGCCAGCTCACTAAACAGTAATGAAAAACTGTTTTTT. The whole variable domain, remainder taken from reference TRBV18 and TRBJ1-4, is NAGVMQNPRHLVRRRGQEARLRCSPMKGHSHVYWYRQLPEEGLKFMVYLQKENIIDESGMPKERFSAEFPKEGPSILRIQQVVRGDSAAYFCASSLNSNEKLFFGSGTQLSVL.